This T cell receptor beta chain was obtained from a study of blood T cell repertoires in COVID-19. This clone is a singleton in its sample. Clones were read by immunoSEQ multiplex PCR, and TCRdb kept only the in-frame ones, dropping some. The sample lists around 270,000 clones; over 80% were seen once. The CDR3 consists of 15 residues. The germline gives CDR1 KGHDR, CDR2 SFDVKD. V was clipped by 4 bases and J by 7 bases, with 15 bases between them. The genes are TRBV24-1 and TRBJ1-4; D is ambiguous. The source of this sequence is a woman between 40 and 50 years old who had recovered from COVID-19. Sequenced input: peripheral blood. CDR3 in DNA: TGTGCCACCAGTGACTCGGCCGCGACGGGTGAAAAACTGTTTTTT. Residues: CATSDSAATGEKLFF.